This record covers a single T cell receptor beta chain. The antigen remains unidentified. V lost 6 bases to trimming and J lost 9 bases; unmatched junction nucleotides: 6. The germline CDR1 and CDR2 sequences are MDHEN and SYDVKM. The CDR3 extends over 15 amino acids. The sample originates from a study of beta chain features in type 1 diabetes. Study-level information: Similarity in age, gender and cell yields was seen between patients and healthy donors.

Study-level points and caveats: Researchers caution that PCR might favor shorter templates, equally among patients and controls.

Sequenced material consisted of expressed TCRB transcripts (all of the isolated RNA was reverse transcribed). Clones were sequenced by immunoSEQ multiplex PCR, and TCRdb holds only the in-frame ones, with some missing. Of 350,000 or so clones in the sample, about 20% were seen once. A CD45RO/CCR7/CD25/CD127/CD95/CD27 panel sorted naive, central memory, regulatory and stem cell-like memory CD4+ cells. Specimen: naive CD4+ T cells from blood. This receptor was obtained from a woman in her late teens or twenties in good health. This chain uses TRBV28 with TRBJ2-1, with TRBD2 matching over 15 bases. Here the CDR3 reads CASSLRTSGRGEQFF. The CDR3 DNA sequence: TGTGCCAGCAGCCTAAGGACTAGCGGGAGGGGTGAGCAGTTCTTC.